Each of the 28 T cell receptor beta chains below was sequenced from the same sample in a study of graft-versus-host responses after intestinal transplantation. Their antigens are not known. TCRdb's copy holds only in-frame clones and misses some; the assay was immunoSEQ multiplex PCR. This sample has 75,000 to 90,000 clones, with roughly nine tenths found just once. The source material was unstimulated CD4+ T cells sorted from spleen or lymph node cells, sampled before intestinal transplant. These receptors all come from a human donor who received an intestinal transplant.

For this clone: This CDR3 is also generated by other DNA sequences in the sample. Here the CDR3 reads CASSPLAGGRNTQYF. The CDR3 DNA reads as TGTGCCAGCAGTCCATTAGCGGGAGGGCGAAATACGCAGTATTTT. The rearrangement links TRBV6-6 to TRBJ2-3; 11 bases map to TRBD2. With 5 bases clipped from V and 7 bases from J, the junction kept 8 bases outside the gene matches. CDR1 and CDR2 from the germline V gene are MNHNY and SVGAGI (reference sequence). The CDR3 length is 15 residues.

The CDR3 region has the DNA TGTGCCAGCAGTGATCGGCGGCAGCCGATTAGCACAGATACGCAGTATTTT. This encodes CASSDRRQPISTDTQYF. V and J are TRBV2 and TRBJ2-3, with unresolved D. Looked up from germline, CDR1 is SNHLY and CDR2 is FYNNEI. V lost 3 bases, J lost 0 bases, and 16 bases lay in between. This CDR3 has 17 amino acids.

The chain employs TRBV11-2 and TRBJ2-3; D may be TRBD2 (5 bases). Germline lookup yields CDR1 SGHAT and CDR2 FQNNGV. The CDR3 sequence is 15 residues long. Between the trimmed V and J ends, which lost 0 bases and 2 bases, there was a span of 9 bases. This CDR3 is CASSLDTGYTDTQYF. In DNA, the CDR3 is TGTGCCAGCAGCTTAGATACGGGATACACAGATACGCAGTATTTT.

This chain joins TRBV6-5 and TRBJ2-7; 7 nucleotides match TRBD1. Germline V gives CDR1 MNHEY, CDR2 SVGAGI. Germline trimming cut 2 bases from V and 3 bases from J; bases unmatched to any gene: 7. There are 15 residues in the CDR3. CDR3 loop: CASSYPRGQFYEQYF. CDR3 in DNA: TGTGCCAGCAGTTACCCCCGGGGACAGTTCTACGAGCAGTACTTC.

The chain is built from TRBV28 and TRBJ2-3; 7 nucleotides line up with TRBD2. CDR1 and CDR2 (germline): MDHEN, SYDVKM. The CDR3 covers 16 residues. With V trimmed by 1 base and J by 2 bases, 6 bases remained unmatched. CDR3 protein: CASSLSRGGLTDTQYF. The CDR3 nucleotides are TGTGCCAGCAGTTTATCACGCGGGGGACTCACAGATACGCAGTATTTT.

V and J are TRBV23-1 and TRBJ1-6; D is perhaps TRBD1 (5 bases). TRBV23-1 belongs to the ORF category, with a function that is uncertain. The CDR3 sequence is 12 residues long. The V gene lost 0 bases and the J gene lost 14 bases, with 8 bases spanning the gap. The CDR3 spells CASSQSGGSLHF. The CDR3 DNA reads TGCGCCAGCAGTCAATCCGGGGGATCCCTCCACTTT.

V usage is TRBV6-5 and J usage is TRBJ2-7, with D perhaps TRBD1 (6 bases). Trimming took 2 bases from V and 6 from J, leaving 17 bases between them. The CDR3 spans 15 residues. Germline V CDR1 and CDR2: MNHEY, SVGAGI. The CDR3 sequence is CASSYAGAFFGEQYF. The CDR3 DNA reads as TGTGCCAGCAGTTACGCAGGGGCGTTTTTTGGCGAGCAGTACTTC.

The chain has TRBV28 and TRBJ2-7; 8 bases align to TRBD1. CDR3 length: 15 residues. CDR1 and CDR2 (germline): MDHEN, SYDVKM. J was trimmed by 3 bases and V by 3 bases; bases with no gene match: 7. The CDR3 region is CASSFRQGRNYEQYF. The CDR3 coding sequence is TGTGCCAGCAGTTTTCGACAGGGGCGAAACTACGAGCAGTACTTC.

To note about this clone: The sample contains more than one DNA sequence encoding this CDR3. The V gene is TRBV19, the J gene TRBJ2-5; D possibly corresponds to TRBD2 (6 bases). Germline CDR1 LNHDA, CDR2 SQIVND (reference sequence). The CDR3 totals 13 residues. V lost 1 base, J lost 5 bases, and 8 bases lay in between. In DNA form, the CDR3 reads TGTGCCAGTAGTATAGCCGGAGGGGAGACCCAGTACTTC. The encoded protein is CASSIAGGETQYF.

The V gene is TRBV6-6, the J gene TRBJ2-3, with 9 bases fitting TRBD2. V trimming: 0 bases; J trimming: 1 base; junction bases outside the gene matches: 2. This CDR3 is 16 amino acids long. Germline CDR1 and CDR2: MNHNY and SVGAGI (reference sequence). Written as DNA, the CDR3 is TGTGCCAGCAGTTACTCCCGGACTAGCGGCACAGATACGCAGTATTTT. It translates to CASSYSRTSGTDTQYF.

This chain joins TRBV28 and TRBJ2-1, with TRBD1 matching 8 bases. V shed 4 bases and J 5 bases; nucleotides not matched to a gene: 7. This CDR3 contains 15 residues. Germline loops: CDR1 MDHEN, CDR2 SYDVKM. The CDR3 DNA is TGTGCCAGCAGTTCCGGACAGGGCCCGAACAATGAGCAGTTCTTC. Translating gives CASSSGQGPNNEQFF.

J is TRBJ1-2 and V is TRBV7-9; TRBD1 aligns across 7 bases. There are 17 residues in the CDR3. Germline loops: CDR1 SEHNR, CDR2 FQNEAQ (reference sequence). The ends lost 5 bases at V and 3 bases at J; junction bases unmatched: 15. The CDR3 reads CASSGGGARSFYYGYTF. The CDR3 nucleotides are TGTGCCAGCAGCGGAGGGGGCGCGCGATCATTCTACTATGGCTACACCTTC.

The CDR3 spells CASSPQSSGNDYTGELFF. The CDR3 coding sequence is TGCGCCAGCAGCCCTCAGTCTAGCGGGAACGATTACACCGGGGAGCTGTTTTTT. The V and J genes are TRBV5-1 and TRBJ2-2; 9 bases map to TRBD2. V dropped 4 bases and J dropped 3; count of bases not matched to a gene: 13. Germline V gene data show CDR1 as SGHRS and CDR2 as YFSETQ. CDR3 length: 18 amino acids.

CDR3 residues: CSVLAGGRTDTQYF. CDR3 DNA sequence: TGCAGCGTCCTAGCGGGAGGTAGGACAGATACGCAGTATTTT. This chain links TRBV29-1 with TRBJ2-3, with TRBD2 identical over 11 bases. Trimming cost V 6 bases and J 3 bases; bases outside gene matches: 5. The CDR3 is 14 residues long. Germline V gene data show CDR1 as SQVTM and CDR2 as ANQGSEA.

The rearrangement uses TRBV7-9 and TRBJ1-2; 8 bases agree with TRBD1. The CDR3 is 16 amino acids. J was trimmed by 4 bases and V by 5 bases; bases with no gene match: 12. The germline V gene has CDR1 SEHNR and CDR2 FQNEAQ (reference sequence). CDR3 coding DNA: TGTGCCAGCAGCCCCGGGGCAGGGGGCCCTGGCTATGGCTACACCTTC. Its translation: CASSPGAGGPGYGYTF.

V and J are TRBV6-5 and TRBJ1-1, with 8 bases aligning to TRBD1. CDR3 length equals 15 residues. V lost 2 bases, J lost 5 bases, and 7 bases stayed unmatched. Looked up from germline, CDR1 is MNHEY and CDR2 is SVGAGI. CDR3 nucleotides: TGTGCCAGCAGTTACGGGACAGGTGGGGGAACTGAAGCTTTCTTT. Translation gives CASSYGTGGGTEAFF.

The rearrangement joins TRBV28 to TRBJ1-5; tentative D call: TRBD1 (5 bases). The CDR3 consists of 15 residues. CDR1 and CDR2 (germline): MDHEN, SYDVKM. Trimming took off 6 bases at V and 3 bases at J, with 15 bases between the two ends. CDR3 nucleotide sequence: TGTGCCAGCAGGGGGCGGGGGGGTCCCAATCAGCCCCAGCATTTT. This translates into CASRGRGGPNQPQHF. Filled out from reference TRBV28 and TRBJ1-5, the complete variable domain reads DVKVTQSSRYLVKRTGEKVFLECVQDMDHENMFWYRQDPGLGLRLIYFSYDVKMKEKGDIPEGYSVSREKKERFSLILESASTNQTSMYLCASRGRGGPNQPQHFGDGTRLSIL.

The chain joins TRBV7-3 to TRBJ2-3; D is ambiguous. V lost 1 base and J lost 1, with 9 bases in between. Germline values: CDR1 SGHTA, CDR2 FQGTGA. There are 15 residues in the CDR3. CDR3 region: CASSLMARGTDTQYF. DNA for the CDR3: TGTGCCAGCAGCTTAATGGCCCGGGGCACAGATACGCAGTATTTT.

This sequence joins TRBV25-1 and TRBJ1-4; the D gene is possibly TRBD1 (5 bases). This CDR3 is built from 14 residues. V lost 3 bases, J lost 4 bases, and 9 bases lay in between. CDR1 is MGHDK and CDR2 is SYGVNS in the germline V gene. In DNA form, the CDR3 reads TGTGCCAGCAGTGAGGGCCAGGGTAATGAAAAACTGTTTTTT. Protein: CASSEGQGNEKLFF.

The chain joins TRBV7-8 to TRBJ2-7, with 7 bases lining up with TRBD2. CDR1 and CDR2 from the germline V gene are SGHVS and FQNEAQ. The V and J ends lost 4 bases and 1 base, in that order; junction bases with no gene match: 4. This CDR3 is built from 14 residues. DNA for the CDR3: TGTGCCAGCAGCTCCAGGGAGGGATCCTACGAGCAGTACTTC. Amino acids: CASSSREGSYEQYF.

The V and J genes are TRBV7-6 and TRBJ2-1; possibly TRBD2 for D (5 bases). V was pared by 1 base and J by 8 bases, with 12 bases between. Germline CDR1 SGHVS, CDR2 FNYEAQ. The CDR3 covers 14 residues. CDR3 residues: CASSLDPSPHEQFF. DNA for the CDR3: TGTGCCAGCAGCTTAGACCCTAGCCCCCATGAGCAGTTCTTC.

The CDR3 DNA reads as TGTGCCAGCAGTGAATGGACAGCCTTTAACTATGGCTACACCTTC. Residues: CASSEWTAFNYGYTF. The genes are TRBV6-1 and TRBJ1-2, with a weak D call TRBD1 (6 bases). Trimming stripped 2 bases from V and 1 base from J, with 11 bases between. The CDR3 covers 15 residues. The germline CDR1 and CDR2 sequences are MNHNS and SASEGT.

The V and J genes are TRBV27 and TRBJ1-1; D unresolved. Looked up from germline, CDR1 is MNHEY and CDR2 is SMNVEV (reference sequence). The CDR3 extends over 13 amino acids. V was clipped by 5 bases and J by 1 base, with 8 bases between them. The CDR3 DNA sequence: TGTGCCAGCAGTCCCACACGGAACACTGAAGCTTTCTTT. This translates into CASSPTRNTEAFF.

The chain recombines TRBV29-1 with TRBJ2-5; 7 bases are a match to TRBD1. The germline gives CDR1 SQVTM, CDR2 ANQGSEA. This CDR3 has 15 amino acids. V shed 6 bases and J 2 bases; nucleotides not matched to a gene: 12. As DNA, the CDR3 is TGCAGCGTCGAACCCTGGGACAGTCTGCAAGAGACCCAGTACTTC. It specifies CSVEPWDSLQETQYF.

The J gene is TRBJ2-1, the V gene TRBV25-1; 11 bases fit TRBD2. Germline CDR1 is MGHDK and CDR2 is SYGVNS. The CDR3 consists of 18 residues. The V gene end was trimmed by 6 bases and the J gene end by 3 bases; junction bases not matched to a gene: 13. The CDR3 protein is CASSRRPGLAENYNEQFF. The CDR3, as DNA: TGTGCCAGCAGCAGAAGGCCGGGACTAGCGGAAAACTACAATGAGCAGTTCTTC.

The rearrangement joins TRBV29-1 to TRBJ1-1; D is unclear. Germline V CDR1 and CDR2: SQVTM, ANQGSEA. Trimming stripped 5 bases from V and 4 bases from J, with 8 bases between. This CDR3 has 11 amino acids. CDR3 nucleotides: TGCAGCGTTTCGACGGGCACTGAAGCTTTCTTT. This translates into CSVSTGTEAFF. Supplemented by reference TRBV29-1 and TRBJ1-1, the full variable domain reads SAVISQKPSRDICQRGTSLTIQCQVDSQVTMMFWYRQQPGQSLTLIATANQGSEATYESGFVIDKFPISRPNLTFSTLTVSNMSPEDSSIYLCSVSTGTEAFFGQGTRLTVV.

The chain combines TRBV28 with TRBJ2-5; a possible D gene is TRBD1 (6 bases). This CDR3 contains 12 residues. Trimming stripped 8 bases from V and 5 bases from J, with 12 bases between. Looked up from germline, CDR1 is MDHEN and CDR2 is SYDVKM. CDR3: CASYRERETQYF. The DNA of the CDR3 is TGTGCCAGCTACAGGGAGAGGGAGACCCAGTACTTC.

V gene TRBV4-2 combines with J gene TRBJ1-4, with D unclear. Germline V gene lookup returns CDR1 LGHNA and CDR2 YNFKEQ. This CDR3 spans 15 amino acids. V lost 0 bases and J lost 6, with 11 bases in between. CDR3 sequence reads: CASSQEGSGDEKLFF. CDR3 DNA sequence: TGTGCCAGCAGCCAAGAGGGCAGCGGCGATGAAAAACTGTTTTTT.